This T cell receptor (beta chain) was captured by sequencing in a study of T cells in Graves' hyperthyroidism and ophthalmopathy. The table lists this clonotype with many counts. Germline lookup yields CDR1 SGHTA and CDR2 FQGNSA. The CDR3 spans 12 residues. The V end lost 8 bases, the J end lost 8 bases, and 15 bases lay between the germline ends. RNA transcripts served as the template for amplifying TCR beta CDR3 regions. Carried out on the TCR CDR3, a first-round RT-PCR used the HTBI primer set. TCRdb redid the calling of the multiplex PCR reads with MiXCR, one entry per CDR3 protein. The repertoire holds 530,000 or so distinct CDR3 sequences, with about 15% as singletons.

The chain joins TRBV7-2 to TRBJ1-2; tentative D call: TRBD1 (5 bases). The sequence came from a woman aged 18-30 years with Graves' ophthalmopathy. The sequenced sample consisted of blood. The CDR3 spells CASSLRDGGYTF. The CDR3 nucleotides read TGTGCCAGCTCCCTCAGGGATGGGGGCTACACCTTC.